The T cell receptor beta chain under discussion was sequenced for a study of identical twins listed by TCRdb under 2016. In terms of the full investigation: To test whether fetal clonotypes persist, the study used deep sequencing on TCR alpha and beta repertoires from monozygotic twins, unrelated adults of various ages, and cord blood. To rule out contamination, the twin experiments were replicated at different times with different library preparation protocols. Study-wide findings and limitations: Because the same donors could not be followed over many years, conclusions were based on cross-sectional statistical analysis. Invariant T cells such as MAIT and iNKT could partly confound zero-insertion analyses, although diverse VJ usage argued against such confounding for most clonotypes. Compared with coincidental sharing between unrelated individuals, out-of-frame TCR alpha sequences shared between twins had an excess of sequences with low generation probability. Excess twin sharing in beta out-of-frame sequences was weaker because fewer shared sequences lowered the signal-to-noise ratio. In monozygotic twins, out-of-frame TCR alpha sharing was systematically underestimated by recombination models, although the models agreed with sharing between unrelated individuals. Fewer insertions were carried by abundant cord blood beta clonotypes; a weaker similar trend was observed in young adult naive repertoires, while no such trend was observed in memory repertoires.

Every donor in the study was a healthy Caucasian. From a lookup of the germline V gene, CDR1 and CDR2 are MDHEN and SYDVKM. Including the terminal cysteine and phenylalanine, the CDR3 comprises 12 residues. Only the CDR3 DNA is retained, 36 bases long and in frame from the first base. V trim: 5 bases; J trim: 16 bases; unmatched bases: 11. The method behind the library was 5' RACE. The sequencer was an Illumina HiSeq 2000. Template switching added a universal primer binding site, and the final cDNA carried a unique molecular identifier that allowed TCR cDNA molecules to be counted accurately. First-strand cDNA for TCR alpha and beta chains was synthesized from specific primers in the conserved constant-segment region. To control for contamination, every cDNA library carried two barcodes: a SMART-Mk sample barcode plus Illumina barcodes. Two successive PCR steps introduced TruSeq adapter sequences along with Illumina sample barcodes. The Illumina HiSeq platform was used with custom primers to sequence TCR alpha and beta cDNA libraries. The authors processed their data as follows. Raw reads were processed with MiGEC to extract unique molecular identifiers, and MiXCR was used to determine CDR3 positions. For each individual, recombination models were inferred using an EM algorithm with the repgenHMM and IGoR tools. Shared clonotype analysis was performed with the tcR package in R, normalizing sharing by the product of cloneset sizes. To study raw recombination without the effects of thymic and clonal selection, out-of-frame nonproductive sequences were analyzed. TCRdb ran its own pipeline on the public reads, namely fastp trimming at Q25 and MiXCR clone calling, and kept in-frame beta chains. All rows with the same CDR3 protein become a single entry with the most common DNA and genes. For this entry, the V and J calls and clone size follow TCRdb and not the study's own pipeline. The sample table holds some 1,700,000 distinct CDR3 sequences, of which less than 35% were seen once. The ten largest clonotypes hold over 0.25% of the sample.

This clonotype was seen a handful of times. The antigen it recognizes is unknown. The sample holds no much larger clone one base away, and base qualities are not on file. The V and J genes are TRBV28 and TRBJ2-4; TRBD1 fits 7 bases in the junction. What was sequenced was cord blood. The receptor comes from a newborn girl in good health. The CDR3: CASSLDMGQIYF. The DNA is TGTGCCAGCAGTCTCGACATGGGACAGATTTACTTC.